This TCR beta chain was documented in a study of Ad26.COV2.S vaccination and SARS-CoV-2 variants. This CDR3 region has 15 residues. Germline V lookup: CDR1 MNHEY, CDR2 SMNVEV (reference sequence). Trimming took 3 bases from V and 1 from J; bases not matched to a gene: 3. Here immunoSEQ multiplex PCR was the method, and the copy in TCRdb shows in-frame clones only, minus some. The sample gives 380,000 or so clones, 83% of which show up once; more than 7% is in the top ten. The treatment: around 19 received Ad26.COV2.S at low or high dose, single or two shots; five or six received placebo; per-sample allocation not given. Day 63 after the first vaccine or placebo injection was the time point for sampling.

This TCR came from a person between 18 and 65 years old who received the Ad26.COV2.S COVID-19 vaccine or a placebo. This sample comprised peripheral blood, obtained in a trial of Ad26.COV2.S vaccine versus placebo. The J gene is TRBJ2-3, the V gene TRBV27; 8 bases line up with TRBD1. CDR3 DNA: TGTGCCAGCAGTTTCGACAGGGGTGGCACAGATACGCAGTATTTT. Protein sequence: CASSFDRGGTDTQYF.